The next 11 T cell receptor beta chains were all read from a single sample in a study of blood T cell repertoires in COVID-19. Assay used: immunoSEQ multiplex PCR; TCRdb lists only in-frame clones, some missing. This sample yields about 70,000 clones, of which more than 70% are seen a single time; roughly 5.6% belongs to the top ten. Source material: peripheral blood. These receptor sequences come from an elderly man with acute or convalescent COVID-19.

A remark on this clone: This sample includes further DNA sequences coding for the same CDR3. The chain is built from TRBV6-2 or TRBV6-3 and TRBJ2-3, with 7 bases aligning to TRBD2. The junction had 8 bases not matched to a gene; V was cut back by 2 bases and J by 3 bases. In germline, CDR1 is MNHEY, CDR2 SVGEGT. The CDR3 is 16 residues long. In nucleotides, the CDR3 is TGTGCCAGCAGTTACCCTCCGGGGAGGGGTACAGATACGCAGTATTTT. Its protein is CASSYPPGRGTDTQYF.

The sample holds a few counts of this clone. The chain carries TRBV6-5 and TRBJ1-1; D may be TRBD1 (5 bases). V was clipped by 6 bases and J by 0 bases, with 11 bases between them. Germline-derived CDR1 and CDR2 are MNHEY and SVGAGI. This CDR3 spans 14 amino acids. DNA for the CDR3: TGTGCCAGCAGGCTCCGACAGATGAACACTGAAGCTTTCTTT. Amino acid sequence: CASRLRQMNTEAFF.

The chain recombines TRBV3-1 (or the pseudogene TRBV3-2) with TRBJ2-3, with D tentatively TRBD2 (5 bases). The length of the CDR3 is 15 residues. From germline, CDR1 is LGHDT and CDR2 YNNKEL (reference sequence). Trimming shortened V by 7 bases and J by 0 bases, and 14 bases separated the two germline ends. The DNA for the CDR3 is TGTGCCAGCAACCGAGCGGAACTGAGCACAGATACGCAGTATTTT. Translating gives CASNRAELSTDTQYF.

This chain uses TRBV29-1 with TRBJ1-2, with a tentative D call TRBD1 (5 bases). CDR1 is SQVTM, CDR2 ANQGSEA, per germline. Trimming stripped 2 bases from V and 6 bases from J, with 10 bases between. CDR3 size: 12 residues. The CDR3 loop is CSVESEGHGYTF. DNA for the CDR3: TGCAGCGTTGAATCGGAGGGGCATGGCTACACCTTC.

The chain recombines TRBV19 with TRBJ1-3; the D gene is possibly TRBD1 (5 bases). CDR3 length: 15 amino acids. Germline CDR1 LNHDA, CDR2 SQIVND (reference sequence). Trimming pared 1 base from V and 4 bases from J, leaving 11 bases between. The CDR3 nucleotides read TGTGCCAGTAGTATAGGCAGGGCCGCCGGAAACACCATATATTTT. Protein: CASSIGRAAGNTIYF.

CDR3 loop: CASSFPNHRAFF. The CDR3 DNA follows: TGTGCCAGCAGCTTCCCTAACCACAGGGCTTTCTTT. The chain has TRBV7-9 and TRBJ1-1; a possible D gene is TRBD1 (5 bases). V dropped 3 bases and J dropped 11 bases, with 13 bases sitting between them. Germline lookup yields CDR1 SEHNR and CDR2 FQNEAQ (reference sequence). There are 12 residues in the CDR3.

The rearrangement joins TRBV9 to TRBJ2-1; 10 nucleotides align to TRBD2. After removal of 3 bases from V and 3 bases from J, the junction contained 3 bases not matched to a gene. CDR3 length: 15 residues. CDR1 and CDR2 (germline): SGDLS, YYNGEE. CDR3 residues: CASSESSGGYNEQFF. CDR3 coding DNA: TGTGCCAGCAGCGAGTCTAGCGGGGGCTACAATGAGCAGTTCTTC.

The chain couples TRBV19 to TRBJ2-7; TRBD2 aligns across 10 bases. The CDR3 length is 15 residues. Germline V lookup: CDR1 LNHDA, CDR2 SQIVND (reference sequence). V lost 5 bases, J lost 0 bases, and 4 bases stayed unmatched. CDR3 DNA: TGTGCCAGTAGTCTAGCGGGGGACTACTCCTACGAGCAGTACTTC. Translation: CASSLAGDYSYEQYF.

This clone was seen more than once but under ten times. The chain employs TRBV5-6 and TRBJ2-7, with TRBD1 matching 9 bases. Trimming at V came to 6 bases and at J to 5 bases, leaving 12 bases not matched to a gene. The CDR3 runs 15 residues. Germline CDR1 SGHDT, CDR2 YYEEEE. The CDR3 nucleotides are TGTGCCAGCACCCTCAAGGGACAGGGTATCCACGAGCAGTACTTC. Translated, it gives CASTLKGQGIHEQYF. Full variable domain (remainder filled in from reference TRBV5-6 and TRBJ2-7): DAGVTQSPTHLIKTRGQQVTLRCSPKSGHDTVSWYQQALGQGPQFIFQYYEEEERQRGNFPDRFSGHQFPNYSSELNVNALLLGDSALYLCASTLKGQGIHEQYFGPGTRLTVT.

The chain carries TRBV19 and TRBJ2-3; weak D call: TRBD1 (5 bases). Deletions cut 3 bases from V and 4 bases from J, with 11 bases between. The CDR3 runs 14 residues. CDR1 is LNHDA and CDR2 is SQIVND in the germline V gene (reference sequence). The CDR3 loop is CASSIQGSADTQYF. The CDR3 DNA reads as TGTGCCAGTAGTATTCAGGGTTCGGCAGATACGCAGTATTTT.

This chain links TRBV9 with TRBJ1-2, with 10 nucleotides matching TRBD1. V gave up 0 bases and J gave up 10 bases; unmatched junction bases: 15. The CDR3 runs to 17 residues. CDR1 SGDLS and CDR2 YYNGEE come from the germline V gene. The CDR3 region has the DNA TGTGCCAGCAGCGTAGGTGTGATAGGAGGACAGGGGGTTGACTACACCTTC. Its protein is CASSVGVIGGQGVDYTF.